This TCR beta chain was sequenced in a study of identical twins. TCRdb used MiXCR to reprocess the 5' RACE reads, holding one entry per CDR3 protein. Among 1.5 million to 2 million distinct CDR3 sequences listed, around 29% were seen once. Per germline, CDR1 LGHDT and CDR2 YNNKEL (reference sequence). V was pared by 1 base and J by 4 bases, with 9 bases of the junction left unmatched. The CDR3 sequence is 17 residues long. Material for sequencing was cord blood. The V call is TRBV3-1, the J call TRBJ2-7; TRBD2 matches at 11 bases. This clonotype was obtained from a newborn girl in good health. The CDR3 region has the DNA TGTGCCAGCAGCCAAGGTCCGACTAGCGGGACCCTATACGAGCAGTACTTC. Protein sequence: CASSQGPTSGTLYEQYF.